Sequencing of this T cell receptor (beta chain) was carried out in a study of T cell responses to AZD1222 COVID-19 vaccine. Study-wide findings and caveats: Recipients of AZD1222 seropositive at baseline numbered only 5 or 6. Clonal diversity was possibly underestimated, and the donors were mostly white British, with more females. Spike regions recognized by vaccine-associated CD4 TCRs spanned the protein, led by 160-218 and 743-854.

Note on this clone: Its antigen is not identified.

V was cut by 6 bases and J by 6 bases, with 20 bases left in between. The CDR3 contains 16 residues. Germline CDR1 reads LGHNA; CDR2 reads YNFKEQ. Assay: immunoSEQ multiplex PCR; the TCRdb copy retains only in-frame clones and omits some. This table holds about 120,000 clones, 85% to 95% found once. The receptor was isolated from an adult in good health. J is TRBJ2-2 and V is TRBV4-2, with a weak D call TRBD2 (6 bases). Specimen: peripheral blood, collected on day 0 of AZD1222 vaccination. In DNA form, the CDR3 reads TGTGCCAGCAGGTTGGACGGGAGTACGGGTTCCGGGGAGCTGTTTTTT. This gives the protein CASRLDGSTGSGELFF.